The text below deals with one T cell receptor (beta chain). Methods used by the authors: The assay estimated nucleated cells by amplifying reference gene primers. Method: immunoSEQ multiplex PCR; TCRdb's copy keeps in-frame clones and lacks some. That table furnishes V, J and clone size, whereas the DNA furnished D and trimming. Altogether 15,000 to 20,000 clones are present, about nine tenths being singletons, with the ten largest covering about 16%. The CDR3 covers 14 residues. The V end was cut by 4 bases, the J end by 6 bases, with 14 bases between. In germline, CDR1 is SEHNR, CDR2 FQNEAQ (reference sequence). This record comes from a study of blood T cell repertoires in COVID-19. On the study more broadly: Sites across the United States, Italy and Spain contributed samples from acute and convalescent COVID-19.

The chain employs TRBV7-9 and TRBJ2-3; D may be TRBD1 (5 bases). Sequencing was performed on peripheral blood. The receptor's source is a human donor with active COVID-19. The donor label of this sample is uncertain. CDR3 bases: TGTGCCAGCAGCTCTAGGGGTCGGCGGGATACGCAGTATTTT. This encodes CASSSRGRRDTQYF.